The following is a TCR beta chain sequence with its context. The target antigen is unknown. The PCR used 60 Vbeta and 13 Jbeta primers. Some clones are missing from TCRdb's copy, which holds only in-frame ones; the method was immunoSEQ multiplex PCR. Here the sample spans roughly 190,000 clones, 79% being singletons. This sample was taken from a study of cytomegalovirus exposure and HLA in healthy donors. The overall study: Genotyping of some 400 donors showed that 65% to 90% belonged to the Caucasian-associated ancestry cluster. Findings of the study overall: Prior analysis indicated that the majority of TCR beta V segments exhibited productivity approximately 90% or approximately 30% of the time. Highly shared sequence variants in one cluster were likely a sequencing artifact. An analysis was carried out later, and it reportedly showed fewer N-insertions in an Asian-associated ancestry cluster than the 666-donor mean.

The receptor was derived from a girl aged 10 to 17 in good health and CMV-seropositive. Sequencing used PBMCs.

CDR3 residues: CASSDEYRVPYNEQFF. CDR3 nucleotides: TGTGCCAGCAGTGACGAATACAGGGTTCCCTACAATGAGCAGTTCTTC. This chain links TRBV6-4 with TRBJ2-1; a possible D gene is TRBD1 (6 bases). The V and J ends lost 2 bases and 2 bases respectively, with 13 bases between them. CDR1 is MRHNA and CDR2 is SNTAGT in the germline V gene. There are 16 residues in the CDR3.